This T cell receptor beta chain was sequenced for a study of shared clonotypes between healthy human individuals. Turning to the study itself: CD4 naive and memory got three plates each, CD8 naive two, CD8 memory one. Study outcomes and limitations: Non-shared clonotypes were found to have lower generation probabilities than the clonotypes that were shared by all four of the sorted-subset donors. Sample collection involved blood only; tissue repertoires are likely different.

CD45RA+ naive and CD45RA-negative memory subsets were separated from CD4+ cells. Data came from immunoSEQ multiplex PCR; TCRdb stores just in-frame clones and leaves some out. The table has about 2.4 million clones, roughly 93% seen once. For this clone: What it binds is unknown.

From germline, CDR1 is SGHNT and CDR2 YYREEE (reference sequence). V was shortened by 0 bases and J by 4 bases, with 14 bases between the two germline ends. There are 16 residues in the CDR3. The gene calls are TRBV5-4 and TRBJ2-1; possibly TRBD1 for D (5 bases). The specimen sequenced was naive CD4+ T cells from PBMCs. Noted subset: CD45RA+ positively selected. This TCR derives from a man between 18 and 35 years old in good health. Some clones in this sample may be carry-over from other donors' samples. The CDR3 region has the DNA TGTGCCAGCAGCTTGGGCCTTGGGGCACCTTACAATGAGCAGTTCTTC. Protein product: CASSLGLGAPYNEQFF.